The next 14 T cell receptor beta chains were all read from a single sample in a study of CD4+ T cells in melanoma. Sequencing was performed with immunoSEQ multiplex PCR; in TCRdb, only in-frame clones are kept and a portion is missing. The sample shows approximately 110,000 clones, approximately 92% of them seen only once. The sample was peripheral blood. All receptors come from a human donor with melanoma.

The chain employs TRBV4-3 and TRBJ2-5; 7 nucleotides match TRBD1. CDR1 and CDR2 from the germline V gene are LGHNA and YSLEER. The V segment lost 5 bases and the J segment 1 base; nucleotides outside the gene matches: 4. This CDR3 spans 14 amino acids. The CDR3 sequence: CASSSGTAQETQYF. CDR3 nucleotides: TGCGCCAGCAGCTCCGGGACAGCCCAAGAGACCCAGTACTTC.

V gene TRBV11-3 combines with J gene TRBJ2-3; possibly TRBD1 for D (6 bases). The CDR3 length is 12 residues. Germline assignment: CDR1 SGHNT and CDR2 YENEEA. Trimming pared 5 bases from V and 5 bases from J, leaving 8 bases between. CDR3 in amino acids: CASSKQGDTQYF. As DNA, the CDR3 is TGTGCCAGCAGCAAACAGGGAGATACGCAGTATTTT. The full variable domain, with the rest looked up from reference TRBV11-3 and TRBJ2-3, is EAGVVQSPRYKIIEKKQPVAFWCNPISGHNTLYWYLQNLGQGPELLIRYENEEAVDDSQLPKDRFSAERLKGVDSTLKIQPAELGDSAVYLCASSKQGDTQYFGPGTRLTVL.

The V and J genes are TRBV9 and TRBJ2-2, with D hard to call. This CDR3 contains 13 residues. Germline V gene lookup returns CDR1 SGDLS and CDR2 YYNGEE. Trimming pared 3 bases from V and 2 bases from J, leaving 5 bases between. CDR3 residues: CASSGRNTGELFF. The CDR3 DNA is TGTGCCAGCAGCGGACGTAACACCGGGGAGCTGTTTTTT.

The chain joins TRBV27 to TRBJ1-2, with a weak D call TRBD1 (5 bases). Trimming took off 2 bases at V and 4 bases at J, with 8 bases between the two ends. The germline V gene encodes CDR1 MNHEY and CDR2 SMNVEV (reference sequence). The CDR3 totals 13 residues. The DNA of the CDR3 is TGTGCCAGCAGTTTACAGGGTTCCTATGGCTACACCTTC. This gives the protein CASSLQGSYGYTF.

This clone was found once. The chain has TRBV25-1 and TRBJ1-2; TRBD1 is a possible D gene (6 bases). Germline CDR1 and CDR2: MGHDK and SYGVNS. Trimming took off 6 bases at V and 1 base at J, with 12 bases between the two ends. The CDR3 runs to 14 residues. The CDR3 reads CASRAPGVNYGYTF. The CDR3 bases are TGTGCCAGCAGAGCTCCAGGGGTTAACTATGGCTACACCTTC.

The chain joins TRBV7-9 to TRBJ2-7, with 8 bases lining up with TRBD1. Germline V gives CDR1 SEHNR, CDR2 FQNEAQ (reference sequence). V shed 0 bases, J shed 3 bases, and the junction held 4 bases outside the gene matches. The CDR3 has 15 amino acids. The CDR3 region has the DNA TGTGCCAGCAGCTTAGCCAGGGGGCCTGTCTACGAGCAGTACTTC. Amino acid sequence: CASSLARGPVYEQYF. Drawing the rest from reference TRBV7-9 and TRBJ2-7, the complete variable domain is DTGVSQNPRHKITKRGQNVTFRCDPISEHNRLYWYRQTLGQGPEFLTYFQNEAQLEKSRLLSDRFSAERPKGSFSTLEIQRTEQGDSAMYLCASSLARGPVYEQYFGPGTRLTVT.

The chain uses TRBV7-9 and TRBJ1-1; 7 positions match TRBD1. In germline, CDR1 is SEHNR, CDR2 FQNEAQ (reference sequence). The CDR3 has 16 residues. J was trimmed by 5 bases and V by 0 bases; bases with no gene match: 9. The CDR3 region has the DNA TGTGCCAGCAGCTTAGCACAGGGGCGCCGATTGACTGAAGCTTTCTTT. Its translation: CASSLAQGRRLTEAFF.

The V gene is TRBV7-2, the J gene TRBJ2-7, with D perhaps TRBD1 (6 bases). Per the germline V gene, CDR1 is SGHTA and CDR2 is FQGNSA. The ends were cut back, 2 bases at V and 0 bases at J, with 14 bases in the middle. The CDR3 is 16 residues long. Written as DNA, the CDR3 is TGTGCCAGCAGCTTAAGTGGGACACGAAACTCCTACGAGCAGTACTTC. As protein: CASSLSGTRNSYEQYF.

The CDR3 region is CASRTSSVSTDTQYF. The CDR3 nucleotides read TGTGCCAGCAGAACTAGCTCAGTTAGCACAGATACGCAGTATTTT. The rearrangement uses TRBV27 and TRBJ2-3, with D possibly TRBD2 on 6 matching bases. This CDR3 spans 15 amino acids. V lost 6 bases and J 0 bases, leaving 13 bases between the germline ends. Per germline, CDR1 MNHEY and CDR2 SMNVEV (reference sequence).

The chain has TRBV5-1 and TRBJ2-7; D is unclear. The CDR3 is 12 amino acids. Germline V gene lookup returns CDR1 SGHRS and CDR2 YFSETQ. Trimming took 1 base from V and 4 from J, leaving 6 bases between them. CDR3 in DNA: TGCGCCAGCAGCTTGAACACTTACGAGCAGTACTTC. It codes for CASSLNTYEQYF.

The chain has TRBV5-1 and TRBJ2-1; the match to TRBD2 covers 8 bases. The CDR3 runs to 15 residues. Per germline, CDR1 SGHRS and CDR2 YFSETQ. V gave up 4 bases and J gave up 0 bases; unmatched junction bases: 3. The CDR3 region has the DNA TGCGCCAGCAGCACCGGACTAGCCTCCTACAATGAGCAGTTCTTC. Encoded protein: CASSTGLASYNEQFF.

V gene TRBV9 combines with J gene TRBJ1-5; D is undetermined. V shed 3 bases and J shed 0 bases, with 7 bases lying between them. The CDR3 is 14 residues long. Germline loops: CDR1 SGDLS, CDR2 YYNGEE. This CDR3 is CASSAQGSNQPQHF. The CDR3, as DNA: TGTGCCAGCAGCGCTCAAGGTAGCAATCAGCCCCAGCATTTT.

The chain uses TRBV15 and TRBJ2-2, with 7 bases matching TRBD1. Losses at the gene ends were 3 bases for V and 2 bases for J; bases not matched to a gene: 12. Germline V gene sequence: CDR1 LNHNV, CDR2 YYDKDF (reference sequence). This CDR3 spans 18 amino acids. CDR3 amino acids: CATSRFRGRRSNTGELFF. DNA for the CDR3: TGTGCCACCAGCAGGTTTAGGGGGCGCAGGTCTAACACCGGGGAGCTGTTTTTT.

The chain uses TRBV4-3 and TRBJ1-2, with TRBD1 identical over 10 bases. With 4 bases clipped from V and 6 bases from J, the junction kept 11 bases outside the gene matches. The CDR3 is 16 residues long. Germline V CDR1 and CDR2: LGHNA, YSLEER. CDR3: CASSPLPGQGMHGYTF. CDR3 bases: TGCGCCAGCAGCCCCCTTCCGGGACAGGGGATGCATGGCTACACCTTC.